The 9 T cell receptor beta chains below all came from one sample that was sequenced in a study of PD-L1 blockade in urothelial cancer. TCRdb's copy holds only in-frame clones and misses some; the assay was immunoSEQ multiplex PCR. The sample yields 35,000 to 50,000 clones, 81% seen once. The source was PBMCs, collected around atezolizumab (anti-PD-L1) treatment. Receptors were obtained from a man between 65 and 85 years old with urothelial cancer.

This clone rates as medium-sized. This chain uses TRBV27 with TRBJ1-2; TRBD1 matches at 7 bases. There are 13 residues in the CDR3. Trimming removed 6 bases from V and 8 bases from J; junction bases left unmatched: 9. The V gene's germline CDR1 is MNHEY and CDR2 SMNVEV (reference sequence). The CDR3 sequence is CASSATGTRGYTF. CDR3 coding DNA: TGTGCCAGCAGCGCGACAGGGACTAGAGGCTACACCTTC.

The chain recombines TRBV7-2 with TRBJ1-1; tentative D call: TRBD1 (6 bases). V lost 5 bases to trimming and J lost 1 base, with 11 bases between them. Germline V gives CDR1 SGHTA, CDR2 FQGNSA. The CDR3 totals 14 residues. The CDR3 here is CASSKDSSNTEAFF. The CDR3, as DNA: TGTGCCAGCAGCAAGGACAGCTCGAACACTGAAGCTTTCTTT. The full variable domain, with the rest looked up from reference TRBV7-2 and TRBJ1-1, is GAGVSQSPSNKVTEKGKDVELRCDPISGHTALYWYRQSLGQGLEFLIYFQGNSAPDKSGLPSDRFSAERTGGSVSTLTIQRTQQEDSAVYLCASSKDSSNTEAFFGQGTRLTVV.

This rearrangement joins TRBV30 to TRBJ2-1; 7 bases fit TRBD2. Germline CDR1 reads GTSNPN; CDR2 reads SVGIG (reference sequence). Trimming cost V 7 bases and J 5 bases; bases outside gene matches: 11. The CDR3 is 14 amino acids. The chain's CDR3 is CASGDLAGHNEQFF. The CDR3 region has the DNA TGTGCCTCCGGAGATTTAGCGGGCCACAATGAGCAGTTCTTC.

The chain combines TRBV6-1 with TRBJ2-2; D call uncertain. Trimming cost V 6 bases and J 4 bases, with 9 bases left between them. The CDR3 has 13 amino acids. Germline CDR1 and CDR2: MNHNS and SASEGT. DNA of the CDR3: TGTGCCAGCAGACCATCTAGCACCGGGGAGCTGTTTTTT. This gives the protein CASRPSSTGELFF.

The CDR3 nucleotides are TGTGCCAGCAGACCGGAAGCGGAACGCTACGAGCAGTACTTC. Translated, it gives CASRPEAERYEQYF. V is TRBV11-2 and J is TRBJ2-7; D is perhaps TRBD2 (5 bases). Germline V gives CDR1 SGHAT, CDR2 FQNNGV. V lost 6 bases, J lost 3 bases, and 15 bases lay in between. This CDR3 contains 14 residues.

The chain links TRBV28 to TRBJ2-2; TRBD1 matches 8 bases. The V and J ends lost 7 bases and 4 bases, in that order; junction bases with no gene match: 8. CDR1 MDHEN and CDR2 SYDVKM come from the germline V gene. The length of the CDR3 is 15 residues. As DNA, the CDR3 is TGTGCCAGCATCCTCCAGGGGGCGAGCACCGGGGAGCTGTTTTTT. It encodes CASILQGASTGELFF.

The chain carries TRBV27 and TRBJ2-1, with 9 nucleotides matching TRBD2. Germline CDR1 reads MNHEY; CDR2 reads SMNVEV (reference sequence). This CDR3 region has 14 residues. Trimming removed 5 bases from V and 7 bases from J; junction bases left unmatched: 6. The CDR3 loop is CASSPEAGGNEQFF. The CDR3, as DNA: TGTGCCAGCAGTCCGGAGGCGGGAGGGAATGAGCAGTTCTTC.

The CDR3 reads CASSQGLSQPQHF. The CDR3 DNA reads TGTGCCAGCAGCCAAGGACTTAGTCAGCCCCAGCATTTT. This sequence joins TRBV14 and TRBJ1-5; D gene ambiguous. Germline V gene data show CDR1 as SGHDN and CDR2 as FVKESK. Trimming cost V 1 base and J 6 bases, with 7 bases left between them. The CDR3 extends over 13 amino acids.

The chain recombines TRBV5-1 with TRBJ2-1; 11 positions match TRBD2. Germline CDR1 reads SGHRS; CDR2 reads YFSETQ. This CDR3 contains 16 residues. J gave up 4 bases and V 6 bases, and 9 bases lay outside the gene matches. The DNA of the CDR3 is TGCGCCAGCACTCCATCCGGGACTAGCGGTTACAATGAGCAGTTCTTC. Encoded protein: CASTPSGTSGYNEQFF.